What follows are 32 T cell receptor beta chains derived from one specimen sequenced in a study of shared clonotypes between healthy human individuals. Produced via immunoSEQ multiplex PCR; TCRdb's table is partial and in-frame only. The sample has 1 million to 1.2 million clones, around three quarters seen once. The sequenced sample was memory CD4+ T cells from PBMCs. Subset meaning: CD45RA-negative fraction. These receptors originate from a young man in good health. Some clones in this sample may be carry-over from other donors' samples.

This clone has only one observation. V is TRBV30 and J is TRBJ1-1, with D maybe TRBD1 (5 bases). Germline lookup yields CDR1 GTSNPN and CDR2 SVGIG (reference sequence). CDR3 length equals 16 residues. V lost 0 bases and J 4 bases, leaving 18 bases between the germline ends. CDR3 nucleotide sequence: TGTGCCTGGAGTGTCTCGGGGAGGGGCGAGGTCACTGAAGCTTTCTTT. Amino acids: CAWSVSGRGEVTEAFF.

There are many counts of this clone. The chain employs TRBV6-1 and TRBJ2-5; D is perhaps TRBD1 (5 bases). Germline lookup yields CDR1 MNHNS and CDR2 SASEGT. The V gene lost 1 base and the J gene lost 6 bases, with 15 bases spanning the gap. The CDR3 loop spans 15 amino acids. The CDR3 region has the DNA TGTGCCAGCAGTGAAGAGCCAGGGCCAACTCAGACCCAGTACTTC. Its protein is CASSEEPGPTQTQYF.

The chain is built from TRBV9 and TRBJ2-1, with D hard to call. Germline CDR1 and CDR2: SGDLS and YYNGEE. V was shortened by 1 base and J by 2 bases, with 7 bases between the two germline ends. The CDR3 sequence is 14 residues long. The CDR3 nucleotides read TGTGCCAGCAGCGTATCTACTACCTACAATGAGCAGTTCTTC. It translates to CASSVSTTYNEQFF.

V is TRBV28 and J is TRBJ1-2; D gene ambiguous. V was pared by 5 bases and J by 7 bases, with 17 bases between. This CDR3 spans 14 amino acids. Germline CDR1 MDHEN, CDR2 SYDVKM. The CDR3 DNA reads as TGTGCCAGCAGTAAAACCGGGCCCCCAGGTGGCTACACCTTC. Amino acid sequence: CASSKTGPPGGYTF.

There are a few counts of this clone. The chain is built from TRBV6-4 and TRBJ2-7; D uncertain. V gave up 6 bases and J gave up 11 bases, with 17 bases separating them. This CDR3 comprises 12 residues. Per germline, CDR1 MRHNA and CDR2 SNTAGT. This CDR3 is CASRPRTKLEYF. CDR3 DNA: TGTGCCAGCAGGCCCAGGACCAAGTTGGAGTACTTC.

CDR3: CASSGQGVSEQYF. In DNA, the CDR3 is TGTGCCAGCAGCGGACAGGGGGTAAGCGAGCAGTACTTC. The chain carries TRBV9 and TRBJ2-7; 9 nucleotides agree with TRBD1. Trimming removed 3 bases from V and 6 bases from J; junction bases left unmatched: 4. This CDR3 spans 13 amino acids. The germline CDR1 and CDR2 sequences are SGDLS and YYNGEE.

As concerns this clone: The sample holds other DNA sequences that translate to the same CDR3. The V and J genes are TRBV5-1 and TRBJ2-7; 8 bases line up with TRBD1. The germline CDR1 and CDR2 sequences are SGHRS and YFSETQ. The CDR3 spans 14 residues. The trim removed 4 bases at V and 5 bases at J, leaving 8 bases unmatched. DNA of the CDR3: TGCGCCAGCAGCCCCGGACAGGGAGGTCACGAGCAGTACTTC. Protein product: CASSPGQGGHEQYF.

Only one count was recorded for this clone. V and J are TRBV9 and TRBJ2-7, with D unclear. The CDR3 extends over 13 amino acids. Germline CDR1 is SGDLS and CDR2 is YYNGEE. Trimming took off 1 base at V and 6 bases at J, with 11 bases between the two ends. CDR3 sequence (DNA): TGTGCCAGCAGCGTATACAGTCAATCCGAGCAGTACTTC. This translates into CASSVYSQSEQYF. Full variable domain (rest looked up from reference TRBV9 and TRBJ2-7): DSGVTQTPKHLITATGQRVTLRCSPRSGDLSVYWYQQSLDQGLQFLIQYYNGEERAKGNILERFSAQQFPDLHSELNLSSLELGDSALYFCASSVYSQSEQYFGPGTRLTVT.

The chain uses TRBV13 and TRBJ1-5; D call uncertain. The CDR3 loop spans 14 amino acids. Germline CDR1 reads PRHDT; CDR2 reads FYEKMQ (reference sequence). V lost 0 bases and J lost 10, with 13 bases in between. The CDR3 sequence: CASSLGPALDPQHF. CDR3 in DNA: TGTGCCAGCAGCTTAGGCCCGGCCTTGGATCCCCAGCATTTT. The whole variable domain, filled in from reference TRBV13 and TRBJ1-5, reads AAGVIQSPRHLIKEKRETATLKCYPIPRHDTVYWYQQGPGQDPQFLISFYEKMQSDKGSIPDRFSAQQFSDYHSELNMSSLELGDSALYFCASSLGPALDPQHFGDGTRLSIL.

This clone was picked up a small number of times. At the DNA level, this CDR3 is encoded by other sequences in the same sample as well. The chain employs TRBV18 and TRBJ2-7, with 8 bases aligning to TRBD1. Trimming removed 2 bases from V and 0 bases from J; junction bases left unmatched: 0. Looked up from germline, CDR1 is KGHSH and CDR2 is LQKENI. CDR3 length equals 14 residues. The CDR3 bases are TGTGCCAGCTCACCAGGGACAGGCTCCTACGAGCAGTACTTC. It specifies CASSPGTGSYEQYF.

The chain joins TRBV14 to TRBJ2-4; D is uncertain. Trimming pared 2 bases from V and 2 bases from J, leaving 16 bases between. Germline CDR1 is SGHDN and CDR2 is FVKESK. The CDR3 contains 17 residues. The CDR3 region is CASSQLGFDATKNIQYF. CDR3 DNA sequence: TGTGCCAGCAGCCAACTAGGGTTTGATGCGACCAAAAACATTCAGTACTTC.

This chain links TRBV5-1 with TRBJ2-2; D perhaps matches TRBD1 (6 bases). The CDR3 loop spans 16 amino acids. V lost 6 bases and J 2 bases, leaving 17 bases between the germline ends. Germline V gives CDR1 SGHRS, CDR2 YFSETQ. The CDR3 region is CASKLLAGANTGELFF. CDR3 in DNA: TGCGCCAGCAAGCTTCTGGCAGGGGCTAACACCGGGGAGCTGTTTTTT.

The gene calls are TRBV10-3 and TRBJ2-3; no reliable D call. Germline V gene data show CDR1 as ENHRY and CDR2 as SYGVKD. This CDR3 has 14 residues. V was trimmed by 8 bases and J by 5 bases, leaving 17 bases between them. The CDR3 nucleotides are TGTGCCATCGGCCGAGCCGGAGTTCAAGATACGCAGTATTTT. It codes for CAIGRAGVQDTQYF.

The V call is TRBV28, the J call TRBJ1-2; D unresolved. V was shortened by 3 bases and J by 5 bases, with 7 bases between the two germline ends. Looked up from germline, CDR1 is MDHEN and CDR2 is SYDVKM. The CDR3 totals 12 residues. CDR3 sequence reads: CASSLTTYGYTF. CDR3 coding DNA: TGTGCCAGCAGTTTGACCACTTATGGCTACACCTTC.

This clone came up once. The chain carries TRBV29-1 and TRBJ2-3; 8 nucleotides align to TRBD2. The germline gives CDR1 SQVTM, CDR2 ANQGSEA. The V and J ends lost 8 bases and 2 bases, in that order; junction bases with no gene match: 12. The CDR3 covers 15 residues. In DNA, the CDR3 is TGCAGCCCCATGTTGGCGGGAGGTTCCACAGATACGCAGTATTTT. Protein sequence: CSPMLAGGSTDTQYF.

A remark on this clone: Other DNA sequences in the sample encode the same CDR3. The CDR3 bases are TGCGCCAGCAGCCTCGGGACAGGGAGCGAGCAGTACTTC. This encodes CASSLGTGSEQYF. The rearrangement links TRBV5-1 to TRBJ2-7; 9 nucleotides agree with TRBD1. Germline V CDR1 and CDR2: SGHRS, YFSETQ. CDR3 length equals 13 residues. V was clipped by 4 bases and J by 6 bases; unmatched bases: 5. The variable domain in full, completed from reference TRBV5-1 and TRBJ2-7, reads KAGVTQTPRYLIKTRGQQVTLSCSPISGHRSVSWYQQTPGQGLQFLFEYFSETQRNKGNFPGRFSGRQFSNSRSEMNVSTLELGDSALYLCASSLGTGSEQYFGPGTRLTVT.

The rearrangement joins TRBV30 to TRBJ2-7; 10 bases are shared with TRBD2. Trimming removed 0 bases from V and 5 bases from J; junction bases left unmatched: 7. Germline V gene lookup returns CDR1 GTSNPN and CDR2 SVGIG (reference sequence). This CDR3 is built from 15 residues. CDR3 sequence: CAWSVQAGGPHEQYF. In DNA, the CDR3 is TGTGCCTGGAGTGTGCAAGCGGGAGGGCCCCACGAGCAGTACTTC. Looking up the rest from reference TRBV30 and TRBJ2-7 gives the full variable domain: SQTIHQWPATLVQPVGSPLSLECTVEGTSNPNLYWYRQAAGRGLQLLFYSVGIGQISSEVPQNLSASRPQDRQFILSSKKLLLSDSGFYLCAWSVQAGGPHEQYFGPGTRLTVT.

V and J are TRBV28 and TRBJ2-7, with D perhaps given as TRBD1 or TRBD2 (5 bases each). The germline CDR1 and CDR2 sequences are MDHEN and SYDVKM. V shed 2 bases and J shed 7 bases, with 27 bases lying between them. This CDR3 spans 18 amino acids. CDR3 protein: CASSLPLTMGPLEGEQYF. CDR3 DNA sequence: TGTGCCAGCAGTTTACCCCTGACGATGGGACCCCTTGAGGGGGAGCAGTACTTC.

The CDR3 sequence: CASSQGGPRDEQYF. The CDR3 DNA reads TGTGCCAGCAGCCAGGGGGGCCCCCGAGACGAGCAGTACTTC. V is TRBV7-8 and J is TRBJ2-7; the D gene is possibly TRBD1 (7 bases). The CDR3 sequence is 14 residues long. Per germline, CDR1 SGHVS and CDR2 FQNEAQ. V was shortened by 5 bases and J by 5 bases, with 16 bases between the two germline ends.

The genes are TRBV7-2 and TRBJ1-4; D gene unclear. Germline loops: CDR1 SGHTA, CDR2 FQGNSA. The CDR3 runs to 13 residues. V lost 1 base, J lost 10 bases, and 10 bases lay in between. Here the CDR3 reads CASSLVGRAKLFF. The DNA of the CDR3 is TGTGCCAGCAGCTTAGTGGGTAGAGCAAAACTGTTTTTT.

CDR3 sequence: CASSPETGLEQYF. DNA of the CDR3: TGTGCCAGCAGTCCCGAGACAGGGCTCGAGCAGTACTTC. The chain carries TRBV27 and TRBJ2-7, with 7 bases fitting TRBD1. CDR3 length equals 13 residues. J gave up 6 bases and V 5 bases, and 7 bases lay outside the gene matches. Germline CDR1 reads MNHEY; CDR2 reads SMNVEV (reference sequence).

CDR3 protein: CASSPQQASGRDEQFF. CDR3 nucleotide sequence: TGTGCCAGCTCACCACAGCAGGCTAGCGGGAGGGATGAGCAGTTCTTC. The chain carries TRBV18 and TRBJ2-1, with TRBD2 matching 12 bases. The V and J ends lost 1 base and 8 bases, in that order; junction bases with no gene match: 6. Germline assignment: CDR1 KGHSH and CDR2 LQKENI. CDR3 length equals 16 residues.

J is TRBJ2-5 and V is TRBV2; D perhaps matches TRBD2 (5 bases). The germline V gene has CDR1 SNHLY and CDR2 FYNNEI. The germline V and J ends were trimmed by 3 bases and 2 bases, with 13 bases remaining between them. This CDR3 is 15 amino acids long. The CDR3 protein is CASSEPSEGQETQYF. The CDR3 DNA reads TGTGCCAGCAGTGAGCCCTCAGAGGGACAAGAGACCCAGTACTTC. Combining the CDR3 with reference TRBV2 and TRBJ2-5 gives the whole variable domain EPEVTQTPSHQVTQMGQEVILRCVPISNHLYFYWYRQILGQKVEFLVSFYNNEISEKSEIFDDQFSVERPDGSNFTLKIRSTKLEDSAMYFCASSEPSEGQETQYFGPGTRLLVL.

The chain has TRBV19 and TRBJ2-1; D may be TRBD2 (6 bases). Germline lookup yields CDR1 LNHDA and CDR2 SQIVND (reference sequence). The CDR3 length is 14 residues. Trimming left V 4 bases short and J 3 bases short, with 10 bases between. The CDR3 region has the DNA TGTGCCAGTAGTAGCGGGGAGTACTACAATGAGCAGTTCTTC. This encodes CASSSGEYYNEQFF.

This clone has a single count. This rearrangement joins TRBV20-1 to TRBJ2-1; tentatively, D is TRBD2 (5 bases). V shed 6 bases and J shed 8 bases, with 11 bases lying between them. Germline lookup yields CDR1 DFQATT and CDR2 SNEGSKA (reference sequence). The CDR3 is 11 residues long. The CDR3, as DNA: TGCAGTGCAACGAGGGTGGATGAGCAGTTCTTC. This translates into CSATRVDEQFF.

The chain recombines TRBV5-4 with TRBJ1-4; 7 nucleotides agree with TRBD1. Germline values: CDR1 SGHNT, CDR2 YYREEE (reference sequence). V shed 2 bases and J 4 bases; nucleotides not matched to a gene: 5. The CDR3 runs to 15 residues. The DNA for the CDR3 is TGTGCCAGCAGCTTTTGGGGACAGAATAATGAAAAACTGTTTTTT. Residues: CASSFWGQNNEKLFF. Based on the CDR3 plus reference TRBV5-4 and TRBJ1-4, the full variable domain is ETGVTQSPTHLIKTRGQQVTLRCSSQSGHNTVSWYQQALGQGPQFIFQYYREEENGRGNFPPRFSGLQFPNYSSELNVNALELDDSALYLCASSFWGQNNEKLFFGSGTQLSVL.

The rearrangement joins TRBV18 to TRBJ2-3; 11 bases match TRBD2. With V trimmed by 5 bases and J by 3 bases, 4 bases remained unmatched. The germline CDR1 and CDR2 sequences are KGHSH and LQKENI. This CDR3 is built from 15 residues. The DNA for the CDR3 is TGTGCCAGCTCATCTACTAGCGGGAGTACAGATACGCAGTATTTT. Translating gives CASSSTSGSTDTQYF.

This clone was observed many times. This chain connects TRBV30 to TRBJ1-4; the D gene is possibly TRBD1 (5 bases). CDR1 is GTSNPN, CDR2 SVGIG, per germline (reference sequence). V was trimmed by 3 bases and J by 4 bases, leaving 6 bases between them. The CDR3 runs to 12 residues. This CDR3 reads CAWRDNNEKLFF. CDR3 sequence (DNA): TGTGCCTGGAGGGACAATAATGAAAAACTGTTTTTT.

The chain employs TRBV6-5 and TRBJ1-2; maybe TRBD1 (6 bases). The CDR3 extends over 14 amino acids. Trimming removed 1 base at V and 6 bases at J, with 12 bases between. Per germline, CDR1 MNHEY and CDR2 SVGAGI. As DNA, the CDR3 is TGTGCCAGCAGTTACTTGACCGACAGGAATGGCTACACCTTC. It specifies CASSYLTDRNGYTF.

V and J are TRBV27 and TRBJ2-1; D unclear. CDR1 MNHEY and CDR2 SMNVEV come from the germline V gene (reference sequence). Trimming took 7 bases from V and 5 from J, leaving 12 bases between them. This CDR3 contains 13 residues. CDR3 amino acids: CASTPKGDNEQFF. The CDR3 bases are TGTGCCAGCACTCCAAAGGGCGACAATGAGCAGTTCTTC.

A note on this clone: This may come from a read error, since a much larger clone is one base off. CDR3 sequence: CASSWTSGSTDTQYF. CDR3 nucleotides: TGTGCCAGCAGTTGGACTAGCGGGAGCACAGATACGCAGTATTTT. The rearrangement links TRBV6-6 to TRBJ2-3; 11 nucleotides align to TRBD2. V lost 4 bases to trimming and J lost 0 bases; unmatched junction nucleotides: 0. The CDR3 extends over 15 amino acids. CDR1 and CDR2 (germline): MNHNY, SVGAGI (reference sequence).

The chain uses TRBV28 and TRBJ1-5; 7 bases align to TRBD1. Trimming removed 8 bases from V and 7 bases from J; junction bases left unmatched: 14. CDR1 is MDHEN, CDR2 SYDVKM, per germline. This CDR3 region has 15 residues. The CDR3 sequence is CASSPATGVVQPQHF. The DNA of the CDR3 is TGTGCCAGCTCTCCCGCAACAGGGGTCGTCCAGCCCCAGCATTTT.